This T cell receptor beta chain was obtained from a study of blood T cell repertoires in COVID-19. This clone has only a few counts. The assay was immunoSEQ multiplex PCR, and TCRdb's table has in-frame clones only and misses some. The sample holds around 470,000 clones, roughly nine tenths seen once. V lost 10 bases and J lost 4; bases outside the gene matches: 6. CDR1 and CDR2 from the germline V gene are MNHEY and SMNVEV (reference sequence). The CDR3 extends over 14 amino acids. The receptor's source is a man in his late teens or twenties with COVID-19, enrolled during active disease. The chain combines TRBV27 with TRBJ1-6, with 8 nucleotides matching TRBD1. The sample taken for sequencing was peripheral blood. CDR3 loop: CATRNRGYNSPLHF. DNA for the CDR3: TGTGCCACGCGGAACAGGGGGTATAATTCACCCCTCCACTTT.